This T cell receptor beta chain emerged from a study of T cells after yellow fever vaccination. Study-wide results and limits: Subsequent booster samples again held most clones from primary vaccination (less than 98% CD4, 88% CD8).

The CDR3 length is 16 residues. Germline V lookup: CDR1 DFQATT, CDR2 SNEGSKA (reference sequence). Worth noting for this clonotype: Its specificity is not known. This may be a read error, as it is one base from a much larger clone.

UMIs and a universal primer site were added when TCR cDNA was made by 5'RACE template switching. TCRdb re-called the 5' RACE reads through MiXCR, storing one row per CDR3 protein. This repertoire shows 250,000 to 300,000 distinct CDR3 sequences, roughly 13% found once; its top ten account for less than 0.55%. The chain links TRBV20-1 to TRBJ2-3; D might be TRBD1 or TRBD2, each matching 6 bases. The receptor comes from a man aged 25-40 years who received the YFV17D yellow fever vaccine. The source was CD4+ T cells sorted from PBMCs, collected 45 days after the yellow fever booster vaccination. CDR3 sequence (DNA): TGCAGTGCTAGAGGGGGGGCGATCGCTAGCACAGATCCGCAGTATTTT. Translating gives CSARGGAIASTDPQYF.